Listed below are T cell receptor beta chains from one sample, sequenced in a study of blood T cell repertoires in COVID-19. Clones were read by immunoSEQ multiplex PCR, and TCRdb kept only the in-frame ones, dropping some. The table shows about 260,000 clones, with around 87% occurring only once. Sequencing input: peripheral blood. The receptor set was obtained from a woman aged 45-60 years with acute or convalescent COVID-19. CDR3s include the opening cysteine and the closing phenylalanine or tryptophan. The order of the fields is clone size, D gene, J gene, V gene, CDR3 protein, CDR3 DNA. D genes are given only for firm matches. Clone size is not always given. Where it is, it says once, few, many or a class for expanded clones.

abundance: .; d_gene: TRBD2; j_gene: TRBJ2-1; v_gene: TRBV4-1; CDR3aa: CASSQVPSGINEQFF; CDR3nt: TGCGCCAGCAGCCAAGTGCCTAGCGGGATCAATGAGCAGTTCTTC
abundance: .; d_gene: TRBD2; j_gene: TRBJ2-4; v_gene: TRBV5-5; CDR3aa: CASSLAGLAGSVNIQYF; CDR3nt: TGTGCCAGCAGCTTGGCGGGACTAGCGGGATCCGTGAACATTCAGTACTTC
abundance: .; d_gene: .; j_gene: TRBJ1-6; v_gene: TRBV28; CDR3aa: CASRREGRRNNSPLHF; CDR3nt: TGTGCCAGCAGACGAGAGGGCCGGAGAAATAATTCACCCCTCCACTTT
abundance: .; d_gene: .; j_gene: TRBJ1-4; v_gene: TRBV2; CDR3aa: CASGRLDPANEKLFF; CDR3nt: TGTGCCAGCGGCAGGTTGGATCCGGCTAATGAAAAACTGTTTTTT
abundance: .; d_gene: .; j_gene: TRBJ1-2; v_gene: TRBV2; CDR3aa: CASSYQPGSDGYTF; CDR3nt: TGTGCCAGCAGTTACCAACCAGGGTCGGATGGCTACACCTTC
abundance: .; d_gene: TRBD1; j_gene: TRBJ2-7; v_gene: TRBV24-1; CDR3aa: CATSDPRQGWNEQYF; CDR3nt: TGTGCCACCAGTGACCCGAGACAGGGCTGGAACGAGCAGTACTTC
abundance: .; d_gene: TRBD2; j_gene: TRBJ2-7; v_gene: TRBV9; CDR3aa: CASSQQTGWREGEQYF; CDR3nt: TGTGCCAGCAGCCAACAGACTGGGTGGCGGGAGGGTGAGCAGTACTTC
abundance: once; d_gene: TRBD2; j_gene: TRBJ2-3; v_gene: TRBV5-1; CDR3aa: CASSSTRRGLAGGRADTQYF; CDR3nt: TGCGCCAGCAGCTCCACTAGACGTGGACTAGCGGGAGGGAGGGCAGATACGCAGTATTTT
abundance: once; d_gene: TRBD1; j_gene: TRBJ1-2; v_gene: TRBV5-4; CDR3aa: CASSLGAGGAGYTF; CDR3nt: TGTGCCAGCAGCTTGGGGGCAGGGGGCGCCGGCTACACCTTC
abundance: .; d_gene: .; j_gene: TRBJ2-2; v_gene: TRBV24-1; CDR3aa: CATAENTGELFF; CDR3nt: TGTGCCACCGCAGAGAACACCGGGGAGCTGTTTTTT
abundance: once; d_gene: .; j_gene: TRBJ2-5; v_gene: TRBV6-6; CDR3aa: CASSSQGETQYF; CDR3nt: TGTGCCAGCAGTTCCCAGGGAGAGACCCAGTACTTC
abundance: .; d_gene: .; j_gene: TRBJ2-3; v_gene: TRBV5-5; CDR3aa: CASSLQYTDTQYF; CDR3nt: TGTGCCAGCAGCTTGCAGTACACAGATACGCAGTATTTT
abundance: .; d_gene: TRBD2; j_gene: TRBJ2-2; v_gene: TRBV7-3; CDR3aa: CASSHLSGRSNTGELFF; CDR3nt: TGTGCCAGCAGCCATCTCAGCGGGAGGTCGAACACCGGGGAGCTGTTTTTT